This T cell receptor (beta chain) comes out of a study of regulatory T cells in long-lasting Graves disease (dated by TCRdb to the early 2020s). A note on the overall study: Newly diagnosed Graves' disease patients had taken antithyroid drugs for less than 3 months. Patients with persistent Graves' disease were compared with patients with newly diagnosed Graves' disease using TCR sequencing and RNA sequencing of peripheral blood. A total of about 35 samples underwent TCR sequencing, from about 13 patients with persistent Graves' disease and 20 or so patients with newly diagnosed Graves' disease. The study was registered as a clinical trial and conducted in China.

The table lists this clonotype with many counts. The antigen it binds to is not known. No clone much larger than this one lies a single base away; base qualities are absent. Interpreted using the paper, the time point label stands for: newly diagnosed GD, antithyroid drugs for less than 3 months. For both TCR sequencing and RNA sequencing, RNA was extracted from PBMCs in TRIzol. The diagnosis of Graves' disease was made according to American Thyroid Association guidelines. Patients for the study were recruited at an endocrinology department in Xi'an, China. From each patient, approximately 9 milliliters of peripheral blood was collected into an EDTA anticoagulant tube. PBMCs were isolated by Ficoll Paque Plus density gradient separation without further T cell sorting. An Agilent 2100 Bioanalyzer and agarose gel were used to check RNA quality, while a NanoDrop 2000 measured RNA concentration. Study-wide findings and limitations: Peripheral blood alone was examined, since thyroid tissue, which constituted the primary lesion, could not be accessed. The authors acknowledged the small sample size as a limitation that may reduce accuracy. Persistent Graves' disease patients showed lower TCR Shannon entropy and fewer highly expanded clones than newly diagnosed patients, suggesting clonal expansion. Sequencing and analysis were restricted to the TCR beta chain. More public clonotypes were shared among persistent patients (2,741) than among newly diagnosed patients (966). TRBV28, TRBJ1-2 and TRBJ2-5 were preferentially used in persistent disease, while TRBV20-1 and TRBJ2-1 were favored in newly diagnosed disease.

To prepare the library, multiplex PCR was applied. The listed sequencing device is Illumina HiSeq 4000. CDR3 regions were amplified by Arm-PCR with iRepertoire HTBI primers to construct TCR beta libraries. Before sequencing, the PCR products underwent gel purification. As for the original processing: A total of fewer than 65 TRBV and more than twelve TRBJ segments were identified across samples and were used for gene usage analysis of CDR3 amino acid clonotypes. Filtered high-quality paired reads were merged into contigs using COPE and FqMerger. Contigs were aligned with BLAST to IMGT TRBV, TRBD and TRBJ reference genes, and CDR3 was defined per IMGT. Highly expanded clones were defined as clonotypes with a frequency above 0.1%. Repertoire diversity was measured by Shannon entropy, and V-J evenness by the Gini coefficient. A clonotype was considered public if more than one individual shared it. Starting from the raw public reads, TCRdb applied fastp trimming at Q25, assembled clones with MiXCR and retained in-frame beta chains. CDR3 protein duplicates are merged, each entry listing the most common genes and DNA. It is TCRdb's table, rather than the study itself, that gives the V and J calls and clone size. The sample includes roughly 410,000 distinct CDR3 sequences, with approximately 16% observed a single time. Together, the top ten hold roughly 8% of the sample.

Trimming leaves V shorter by 1 base and J shorter by 5 bases, with the junction holding 7 bases beyond the gene matches. The CDR3 runs 16 amino acids, cysteine and phenylalanine included. Only CDR3 DNA remains: 48 bases, in frame from the first base. The sample was also linked to a second study, of T cells in Graves' hyperthyroidism and ophthalmopathy. The second investigation adds: Stable Graves' hyperthyroidism was defined as no progression to ophthalmopathy during 18 months of follow-up. The hyperthyroidism patients were between 18 and 65 years old and newly diagnosed, with a disease duration of less than 2 months. Any patient with an uncontrolled infection, another autoimmune disease, pregnancy or lactation was excluded. Clinical symptoms, serum thyroxine and TRAb, thyroid ultrasound, and orbital computed tomography formed the basis for the diagnoses. The first round of RT-PCR for the TCR CDR3 was performed with the HTBI primer set and the Qiagen OneStep RT-PCR kit. Most expanded thyroid clonotypes (frequency above 0.001) were also detected in blood, suggesting blood repertoires may reflect thyroid immune responses. In cross-validation, a model built on a 13 V-J signature told ophthalmopathy apart from stable hyperthyroidism with 87.88% sensitivity and roughly 82% specificity, and in testing the same model reached 80%/75%. In validation, progression to ophthalmopathy was predicted by the model with roughly 69% sensitivity and 72% to 85% specificity, a median of approximately 6.5 months before onset. To identify TCR V-J signatures that set the groups apart, the researchers used a discovery cohort of 100 patients, made up of about 44 with Graves' ophthalmopathy and about 60 with stable Graves' hyperthyroidism. Prospective prediction of ophthalmopathy was tested in an independent validation cohort consisting of 18 hyperthyroidism patients and approximately 16 patients who later progressed to ophthalmopathy. The approximately 98 discovery patients were randomly divided into training and test sets at a 7:3 ratio. Thyroid tissue and blood T-cell repertoires from roughly six Graves' hyperthyroidism patients were also compared in the study. Once sampling was done, hyperthyroidism patients were given methimazole at a starting dose of 30 mg daily, whereas ophthalmopathy patients were given high-dose intravenous methylprednisolone. A second multiplex PCR round built the libraries, followed by size selection and purification. Libraries were sequenced paired-end with 100 bp reads on an Illumina HiSeq2000. SOAPnuke was used to process the raw data, throwing out any read that contained adapters or uncalled bases, had a mean Phred below 15, or lacked an exact constant-primer or identifier match. High-quality paired reads were merged with COPE v1.2.5, and unique nucleotide sequences were defined as clonotypes. MiTCR v1.1 was used to align clonotypes to the IMGT TRBV, TRBD and TRBJ reference segments. Analysis was restricted to V-J combinations with a frequency above 0.0001, which covered roughly 99% of repertoires. A TCS score was defined as the ratio between F50 (clonal expansion) and ExV (chaos), using BLOSUM62-based TCRdist between CDR3 peptides within each V-J. Welch's t-statistics and random forest reduced around 510 V-J features to 13, which were used in a naive Bayes classifier (R e1071). No statistical method was used to set the sample size in advance, and investigators knew the group allocation. The paper reports TCR Vbeta CDR3 sequencing of 130 to 150 peripheral blood samples: approximately 41 ophthalmopathy, about 75 hyperthyroidism and 17 progressor patients.

Sequencing was performed on peripheral blood mononuclear cells (PBMCs), taken at new diagnosis, from a patient treated with antithyroid drugs. The origin of this receptor is a woman in her thirties or forties with Graves disease. Donor details come from another sample of the same person, matched by shared clones. Recombination linked TRBV12-3 or TRBV12-4 to TRBJ2-5, and 10 junctional nucleotides match TRBD2. The nucleotide sequence reads as follows: TGTGCCAGCAGTTTAGTGGCTAGCGGGAGTCGGGAGACCCAGTACTTC. Its protein reads: CASSLVASGSRETQYF.